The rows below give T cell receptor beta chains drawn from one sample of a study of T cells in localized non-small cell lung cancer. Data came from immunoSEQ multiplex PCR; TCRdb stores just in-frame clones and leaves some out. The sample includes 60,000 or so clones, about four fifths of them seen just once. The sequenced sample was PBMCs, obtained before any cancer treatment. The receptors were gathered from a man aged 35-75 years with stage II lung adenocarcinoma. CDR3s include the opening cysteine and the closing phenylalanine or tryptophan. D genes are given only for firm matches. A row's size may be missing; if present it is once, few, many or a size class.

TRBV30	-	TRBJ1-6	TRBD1	CAWSQGVGSPLHF	TGTGCCTGGAGCCAGGGGGTAGGTTCACCCCTCCACTTT
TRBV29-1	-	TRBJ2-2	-	CSVGQLETGELFF	TGCAGCGTTGGACAGCTGGAGACCGGGGAGCTGTTTTTT
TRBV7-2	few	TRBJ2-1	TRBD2	CASSLSSGRAPGNEQFF	TGTGCCAGCAGCTTATCTAGCGGGAGGGCCCCGGGAAATGAGCAGTTCTTC
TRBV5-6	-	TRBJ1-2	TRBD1	CASSLYGTANYGYTF	TGTGCCAGCAGCTTGTACGGGACAGCTAACTATGGCTACACCTTC
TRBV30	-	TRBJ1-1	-	CAWSVRGWEAFF	TGTGCCTGGAGTGTACGTGGATGGGAAGCTTTCTTT
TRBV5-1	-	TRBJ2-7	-	CASSLAVGDYEQYF	TGCGCCAGCAGCTTGGCCGTGGGGGACTACGAGCAGTACTTC
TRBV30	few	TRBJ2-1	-	CAARGGDGSYNEQFF	TGTGCCGCCAGAGGGGGGGACGGCTCCTACAATGAGCAGTTCTTC
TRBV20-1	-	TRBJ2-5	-	CSALIEETQYF	TGCAGTGCTCTTATCGAAGAGACCCAGTACTTC
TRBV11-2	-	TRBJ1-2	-	CASSLSYINYGYTF	TGTGCCAGCAGCTTAAGCTACATTAACTATGGCTACACCTTC
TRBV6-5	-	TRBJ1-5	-	CASITGMGQPQHF	TGTGCCAGCATAACAGGGATGGGACAGCCCCAGCATTTT
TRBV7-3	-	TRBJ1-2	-	CASSLNRQGDGYTF	TGTGCCAGCAGCTTAAATAGGCAGGGCGATGGCTACACCTTC
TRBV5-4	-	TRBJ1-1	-	CASSLRGGVGNTEAFF	TGTGCCAGCAGCTTGAGGGGAGGGGTCGGGAACACTGAAGCTTTCTTT
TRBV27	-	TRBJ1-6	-	CASRTLPYNSPLHF	TGTGCCAGCAGGACCCTTCCTTATAATTCACCCCTCCACTTT
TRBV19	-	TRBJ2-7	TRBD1	CASGKGQVYYEQYF	TGTGCCAGTGGAAAGGGACAGGTCTACTACGAGCAGTACTTC
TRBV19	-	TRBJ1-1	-	CASSIRGPYTEAFF	TGTGCCAGTAGTATAAGGGGTCCCTACACTGAAGCTTTCTTT
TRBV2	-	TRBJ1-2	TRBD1	CASRLGQANNYGYTF	TGTGCCAGCAGACTTGGACAGGCAAATAACTATGGCTACACCTTC
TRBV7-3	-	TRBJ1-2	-	CASSFGGASPTNYGYTF	TGTGCCAGCAGCTTTGGGGGGGCCAGCCCTACTAACTATGGCTACACCTTC
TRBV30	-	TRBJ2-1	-	CAWIEQGLYNEQFF	TGTGCCTGGATAGAACAGGGACTCTACAATGAGCAGTTCTTC
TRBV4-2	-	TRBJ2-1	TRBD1	CASSQDMTGTGVQFF	TGTGCCAGCAGCCAAGATATGACCGGGACAGGGGTACAGTTCTTC
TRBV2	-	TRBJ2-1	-	CASGTSRDNEQFF	TGTGCCAGCGGAACCTCTAGGGACAATGAGCAGTTCTTC
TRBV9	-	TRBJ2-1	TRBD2	CASSVGLAGGNEQFF	TGTGCCAGCAGCGTGGGACTAGCGGGCGGTAATGAGCAGTTCTTC
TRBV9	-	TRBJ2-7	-	CASSGGGTYEQYF	TGTGCCAGCAGCGGAGGCGGAACCTACGAGCAGTACTTC
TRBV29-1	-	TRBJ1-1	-	CSVGSSPAVRTEAFF	TGCAGCGTTGGAAGTTCGCCCGCGGTGCGCACTGAAGCTTTCTTT
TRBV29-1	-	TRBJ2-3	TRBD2	CSVLSSGRAQYF	TGCAGCGTTCTATCTAGCGGGAGGGCCCAGTATTTT
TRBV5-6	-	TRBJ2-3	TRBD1	CASSLGDRYTDTQYF	TGTGCCAGCAGCTTGGGGGACAGGTACACAGATACGCAGTATTTT
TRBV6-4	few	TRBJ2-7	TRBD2	CASSAGTSGTYEQYF	TGTGCCAGCAGCGCCGGGACTAGCGGAACCTACGAGCAGTACTTC
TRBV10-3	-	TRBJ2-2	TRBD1	CAISAGTANTGELFF	TGTGCCATCAGCGCCGGGACAGCTAACACCGGGGAGCTGTTTTTT
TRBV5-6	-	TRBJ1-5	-	CASTLRGSGQPQHF	TGTGCCAGCACCCTGAGGGGGAGCGGTCAGCCCCAGCATTTT
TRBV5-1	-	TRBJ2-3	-	CASSSDRSTDTQYF	TGCGCCAGCAGCTCCGACAGGAGCACAGATACGCAGTATTTT